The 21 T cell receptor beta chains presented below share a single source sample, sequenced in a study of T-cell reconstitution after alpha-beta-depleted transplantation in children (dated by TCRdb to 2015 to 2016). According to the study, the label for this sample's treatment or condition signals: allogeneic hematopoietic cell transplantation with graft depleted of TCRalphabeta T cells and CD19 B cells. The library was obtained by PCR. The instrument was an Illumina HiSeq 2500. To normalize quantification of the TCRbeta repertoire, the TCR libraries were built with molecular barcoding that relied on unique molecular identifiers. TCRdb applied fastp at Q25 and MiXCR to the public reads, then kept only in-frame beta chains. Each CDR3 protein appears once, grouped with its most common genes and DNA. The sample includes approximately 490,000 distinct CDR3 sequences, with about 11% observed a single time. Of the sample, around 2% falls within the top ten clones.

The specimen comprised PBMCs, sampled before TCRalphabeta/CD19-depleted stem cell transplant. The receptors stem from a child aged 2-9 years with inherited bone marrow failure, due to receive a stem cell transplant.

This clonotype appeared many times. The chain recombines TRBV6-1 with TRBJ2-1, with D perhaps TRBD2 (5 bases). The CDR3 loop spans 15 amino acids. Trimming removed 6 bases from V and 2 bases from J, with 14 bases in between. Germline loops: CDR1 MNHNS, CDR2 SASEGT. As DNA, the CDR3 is TGTGCCAGCAGGACTTCGCGGGCCACCTACAATGAGCAGTTCTTC. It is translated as CASRTSRATYNEQFF.

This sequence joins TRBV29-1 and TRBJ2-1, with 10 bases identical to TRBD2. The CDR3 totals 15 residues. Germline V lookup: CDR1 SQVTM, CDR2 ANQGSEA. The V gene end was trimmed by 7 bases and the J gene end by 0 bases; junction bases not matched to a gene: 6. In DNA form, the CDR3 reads TGCAGCGCTCCTATAGCGGGAGGCTCCTACAATGAGCAGTTCTTC. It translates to CSAPIAGGSYNEQFF.

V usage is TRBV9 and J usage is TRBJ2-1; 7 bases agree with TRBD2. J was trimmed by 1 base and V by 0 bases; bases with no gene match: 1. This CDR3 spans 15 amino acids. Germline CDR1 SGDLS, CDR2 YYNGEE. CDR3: CASSVDGRSYNEQFF. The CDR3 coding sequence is TGTGCCAGCAGCGTAGACGGGAGGTCCTACAATGAGCAGTTCTTC.

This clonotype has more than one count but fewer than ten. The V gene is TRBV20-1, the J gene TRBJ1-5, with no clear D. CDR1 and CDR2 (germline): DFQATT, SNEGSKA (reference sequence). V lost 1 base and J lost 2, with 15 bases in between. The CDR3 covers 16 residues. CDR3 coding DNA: TGCAGTGCTAGAGTCCTCAGGAGGGATGGCAATCAGCCCCAGCATTTT. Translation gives CSARVLRRDGNQPQHF.

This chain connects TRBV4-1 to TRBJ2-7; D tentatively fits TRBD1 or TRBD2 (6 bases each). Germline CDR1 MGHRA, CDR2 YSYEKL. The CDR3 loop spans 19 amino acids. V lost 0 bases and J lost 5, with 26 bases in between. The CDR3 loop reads CASSQDPPGHETGDNEQYF. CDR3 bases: TGCGCCAGCAGCCAAGATCCTCCGGGACACGAAACGGGAGACAACGAGCAGTACTTC.

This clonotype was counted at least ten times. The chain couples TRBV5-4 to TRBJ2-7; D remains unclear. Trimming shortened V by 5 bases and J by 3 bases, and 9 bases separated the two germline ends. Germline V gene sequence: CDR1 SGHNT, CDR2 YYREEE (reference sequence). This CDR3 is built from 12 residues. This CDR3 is CASSSGLYEQYF. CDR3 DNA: TGTGCCAGCAGTTCGGGCCTCTACGAGCAGTACTTC.

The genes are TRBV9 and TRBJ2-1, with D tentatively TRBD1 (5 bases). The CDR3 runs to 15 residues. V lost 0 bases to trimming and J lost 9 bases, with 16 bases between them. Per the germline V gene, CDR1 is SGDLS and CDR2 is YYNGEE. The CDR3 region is CASSVEAATESEQFF. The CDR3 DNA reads TGTGCCAGCAGCGTAGAGGCCGCGACAGAGTCTGAGCAGTTCTTC. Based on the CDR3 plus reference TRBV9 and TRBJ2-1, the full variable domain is DSGVTQTPKHLITATGQRVTLRCSPRSGDLSVYWYQQSLDQGLQFLIQYYNGEERAKGNILERFSAQQFPDLHSELNLSSLELGDSALYFCASSVEAATESEQFFGPGTRLTVL.

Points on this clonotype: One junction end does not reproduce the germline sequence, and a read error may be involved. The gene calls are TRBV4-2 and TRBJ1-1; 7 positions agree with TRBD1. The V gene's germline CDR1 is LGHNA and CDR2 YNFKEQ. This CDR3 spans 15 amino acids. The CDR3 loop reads CASSQEDRADTEAFF. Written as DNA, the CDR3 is TGTGCCAGCAGCCAAGAAGACAGGGCGGACACGGAAGCTTTCTTT.

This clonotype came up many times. CDR3 bases: TGTGCCAGCAGTCCCACGGGCTACAATGAGCAGTTCTTC. Protein product: CASSPTGYNEQFF. The V and J genes are TRBV12-3 or TRBV12-4 and TRBJ2-1; no definite D call. With 5 bases removed from V and 3 bases from J, the gap between germline ends came to 8 bases. The CDR3 contains 13 residues.

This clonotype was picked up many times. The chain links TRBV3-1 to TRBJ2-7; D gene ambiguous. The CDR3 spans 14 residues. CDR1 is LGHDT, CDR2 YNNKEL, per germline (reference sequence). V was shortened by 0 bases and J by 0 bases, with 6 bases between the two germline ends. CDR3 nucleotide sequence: TGTGCCAGCAGCCAAGACACAGTCTCCTACGAGCAGTACTTC. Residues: CASSQDTVSYEQYF.

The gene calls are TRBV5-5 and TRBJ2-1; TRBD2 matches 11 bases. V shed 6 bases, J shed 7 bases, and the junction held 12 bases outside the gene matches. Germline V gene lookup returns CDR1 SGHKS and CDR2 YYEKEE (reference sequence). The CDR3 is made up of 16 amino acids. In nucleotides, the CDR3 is TGTGCCAGCAACGGAGTTATGACTAGCGGGATGAATGAGCAGTTCTTC. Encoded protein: CASNGVMTSGMNEQFF.

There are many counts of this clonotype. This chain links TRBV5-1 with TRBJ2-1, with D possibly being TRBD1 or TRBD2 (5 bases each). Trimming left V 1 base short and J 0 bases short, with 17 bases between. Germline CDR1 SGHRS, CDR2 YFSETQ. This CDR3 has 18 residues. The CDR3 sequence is CASSLWANWGSSYNEQFF. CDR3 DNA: TGCGCCAGCAGCTTGTGGGCGAACTGGGGGAGCTCCTACAATGAGCAGTTCTTC.

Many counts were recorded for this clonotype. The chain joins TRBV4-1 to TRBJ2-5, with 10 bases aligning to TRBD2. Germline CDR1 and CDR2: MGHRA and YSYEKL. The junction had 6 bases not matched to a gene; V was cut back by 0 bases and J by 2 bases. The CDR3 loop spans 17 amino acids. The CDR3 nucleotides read TGCGCCAGCAGCCAAGATGTAGGAGCGGGAGGGCAAGAGACCCAGTACTTC. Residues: CASSQDVGAGGQETQYF.

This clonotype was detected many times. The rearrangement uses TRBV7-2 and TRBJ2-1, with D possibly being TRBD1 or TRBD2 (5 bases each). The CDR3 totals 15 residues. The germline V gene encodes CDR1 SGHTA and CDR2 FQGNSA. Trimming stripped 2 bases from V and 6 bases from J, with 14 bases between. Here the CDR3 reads CASSLTSWDGNEQFF. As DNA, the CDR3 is TGTGCCAGCAGCTTAACCAGCTGGGACGGCAATGAGCAGTTCTTC.

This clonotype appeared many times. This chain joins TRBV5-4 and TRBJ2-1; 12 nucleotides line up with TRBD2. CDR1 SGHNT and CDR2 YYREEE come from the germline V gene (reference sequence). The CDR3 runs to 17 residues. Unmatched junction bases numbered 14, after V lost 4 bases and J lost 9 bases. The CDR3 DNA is TGTGCCAGCAGCCGGCGGCTAGCGGGAGGGCCGATCCCTGAGCAGTTCTTC. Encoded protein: CASSRRLAGGPIPEQFF. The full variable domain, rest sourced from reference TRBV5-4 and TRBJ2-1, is ETGVTQSPTHLIKTRGQQVTLRCSSQSGHNTVSWYQQALGQGPQFIFQYYREEENGRGNFPPRFSGLQFPNYSSELNVNALELDDSALYLCASSRRLAGGPIPEQFFGPGTRLTVL.

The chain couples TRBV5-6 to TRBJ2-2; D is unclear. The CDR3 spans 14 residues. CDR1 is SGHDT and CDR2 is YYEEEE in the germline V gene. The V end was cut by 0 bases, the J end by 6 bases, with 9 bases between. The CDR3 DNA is TGTGCCAGCAGCTTGGGACTCTTCTCCGGGGAGCTGTTTTTT. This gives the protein CASSLGLFSGELFF.

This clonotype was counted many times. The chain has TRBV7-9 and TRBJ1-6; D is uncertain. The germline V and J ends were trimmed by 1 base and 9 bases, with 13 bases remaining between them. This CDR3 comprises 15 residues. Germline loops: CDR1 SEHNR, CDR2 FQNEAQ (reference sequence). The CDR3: CASSLGTTGISPLHF. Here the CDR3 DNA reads TGTGCCAGCAGCTTAGGCACTACTGGGATTTCACCCCTCCACTTT.

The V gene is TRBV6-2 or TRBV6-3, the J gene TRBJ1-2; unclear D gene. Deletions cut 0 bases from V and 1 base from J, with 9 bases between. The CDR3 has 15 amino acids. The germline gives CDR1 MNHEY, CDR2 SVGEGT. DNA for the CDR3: TGTGCCAGCAGTTACTCTCGGGGAGATAACTATGGCTACACCTTC. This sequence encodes CASSYSRGDNYGYTF.

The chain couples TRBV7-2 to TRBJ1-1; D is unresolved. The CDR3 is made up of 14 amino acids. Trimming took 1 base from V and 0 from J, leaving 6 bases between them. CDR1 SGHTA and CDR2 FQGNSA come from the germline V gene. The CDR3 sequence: CASSLGVVNTEAFF. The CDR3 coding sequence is TGTGCCAGCAGCTTAGGGGTGGTGAACACTGAAGCTTTCTTT.

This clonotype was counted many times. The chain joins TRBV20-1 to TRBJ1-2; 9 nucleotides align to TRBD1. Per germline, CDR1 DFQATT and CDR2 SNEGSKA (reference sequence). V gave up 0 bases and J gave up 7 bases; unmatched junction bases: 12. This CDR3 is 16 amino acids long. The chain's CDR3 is CSARDWSRDRASGYTF. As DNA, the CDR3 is TGCAGTGCTAGAGATTGGTCTAGGGACAGGGCCTCTGGCTACACCTTC.

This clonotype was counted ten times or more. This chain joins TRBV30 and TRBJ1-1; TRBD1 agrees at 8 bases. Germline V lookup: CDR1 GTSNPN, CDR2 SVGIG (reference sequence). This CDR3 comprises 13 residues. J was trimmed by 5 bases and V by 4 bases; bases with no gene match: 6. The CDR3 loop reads CAWTQGARTEAFF. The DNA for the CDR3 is TGTGCCTGGACCCAGGGGGCACGGACTGAAGCTTTCTTT.